These 23 T cell receptor beta chains were sequenced from one sample in a study of T cell changes during pregnancy in multiple sclerosis. Sequencing used immunoSEQ multiplex PCR; TCRdb keeps in-frame clones, though not all of them. The sample records more than 80,000 clones, 85% to 95% being singletons. The material was peripheral blood, obtained after pregnancy. The receptors originated from a female donor with multiple sclerosis, enrolled in a pregnancy study.

The chain has TRBV7-2 and TRBJ2-2; TRBD2 is a possible D gene (6 bases). The germline V gene has CDR1 SGHTA and CDR2 FQGNSA. Trimming pared 5 bases from V and 2 bases from J, leaving 12 bases between. There are 15 residues in the CDR3. CDR3: CASSRDWINTGELFF. DNA for the CDR3: TGTGCCAGCAGCCGGGACTGGATAAACACCGGGGAGCTGTTTTTT.

The chain combines TRBV10-3 with TRBJ1-1; maybe TRBD1 (6 bases). CDR1 is ENHRY and CDR2 is SYGVKD in the germline V gene. CDR3 length equals 13 residues. V gave up 6 bases and J gave up 0 bases, with 8 bases separating them. The CDR3: CAIRKGVNTEAFF. The DNA for the CDR3 is TGTGCCATCAGAAAGGGGGTGAACACTGAAGCTTTCTTT.

The chain links TRBV6-1 to TRBJ1-2; TRBD1 matches 9 bases. This CDR3 contains 14 residues. Trimming took 5 bases from V and 8 from J; bases not matched to a gene: 9. Germline V gives CDR1 MNHNS, CDR2 SASEGT. As DNA, the CDR3 is TGTGCCAGCAGTAGGGGACAGGGAGGCGGGGGCTACACCTTC. Its protein is CASSRGQGGGGYTF.

The chain has TRBV5-4 and TRBJ2-2; possibly TRBD2 for D (6 bases). Trimming took off 1 base at V and 1 base at J, with 8 bases between the two ends. The germline V gene has CDR1 SGHNT and CDR2 YYREEE (reference sequence). The CDR3 extends over 15 amino acids. The DNA of the CDR3 is TGTGCCAGCAGCTTGAGCGGGTTGAACACCGGGGAGCTGTTTTTT. As protein: CASSLSGLNTGELFF.

V gene TRBV15 combines with J gene TRBJ1-1, with D possibly matching TRBD1 (6 bases). Deletions cut 3 bases from V and 10 bases from J, with 18 bases between. The CDR3 runs 14 residues. Germline V gives CDR1 LNHNV, CDR2 YYDKDF (reference sequence). CDR3 region: CATSSPVRTVGAFF. The DNA of the CDR3 is TGTGCCACCAGCAGCCCCGTCCGGACAGTGGGAGCTTTCTTT.

The V call is TRBV14, the J call TRBJ2-3, with D possibly TRBD1 on 6 matching bases. This CDR3 has 15 residues. The V and J ends lost 3 bases and 4 bases respectively, with 14 bases between them. Germline lookup yields CDR1 SGHDN and CDR2 FVKESK. CDR3 in amino acids: CASSQIRGPADTQYF. The CDR3 DNA sequence: TGTGCCAGCAGCCAGATCAGGGGTCCCGCAGATACGCAGTATTTT.

This sequence joins TRBV13 and TRBJ2-3, with a weak D call TRBD2 (7 bases). Germline CDR1 PRHDT, CDR2 FYEKMQ (reference sequence). The CDR3 sequence is 15 residues long. V gave up 2 bases and J gave up 6 bases, with 15 bases separating them. The DNA for the CDR3 is TGTGCCAGCAGCTTACGGGGGGACACCTGGGATACGCAGTATTTT. Its translation is CASSLRGDTWDTQYF.

The CDR3 loop is CASSPLAATDSLNYGYTF. In DNA form, the CDR3 reads TGTGCCAGCTCACCACTAGCAGCTACCGACTCTCTTAACTATGGCTACACCTTC. This sequence joins TRBV18 and TRBJ1-2; D remains unclear. The V end was cut by 1 base, the J end by 1 base, with 19 bases between. Germline V gene sequence: CDR1 KGHSH, CDR2 LQKENI. The CDR3 contains 18 residues.

The chain has TRBV25-1 and TRBJ1-2, with D possibly matching TRBD1 (6 bases). Trimming pared 10 bases from V and 4 bases from J, leaving 19 bases between. The CDR3 is 14 amino acids. CDR1 MGHDK and CDR2 SYGVNS come from the germline V gene. The CDR3 DNA follows: TGTGCCACCCGGGGGGCAGGGGCCCTCTATGGCTACACCTTC. Protein sequence: CATRGAGALYGYTF.

V gene TRBV29-1 combines with J gene TRBJ1-1; TRBD1 is a possible D gene (5 bases). V was shortened by 4 bases and J by 8 bases, with 14 bases between the two germline ends. This CDR3 is built from 12 residues. The germline V gene has CDR1 SQVTM and CDR2 ANQGSEA. The DNA for the CDR3 is TGCAGCGTTGTGGCAGCGGGGGAAGAAGCTTTCTTT. This gives the protein CSVVAAGEEAFF.

The chain combines TRBV29-1 with TRBJ2-3, with D possibly TRBD2 on 5 matching bases. This CDR3 comprises 17 residues. Germline-derived CDR1 and CDR2 are SQVTM and ANQGSEA. V was trimmed by 5 bases and J by 1 base, leaving 22 bases between them. CDR3 nucleotide sequence: TGCAGCGTTACCACCCACCGGGCGGGCCTTCGCACAGATACGCAGTATTTT. Translation gives CSVTTHRAGLRTDTQYF.

Remarks on this clone: Different DNA sequences within this sample yield the same CDR3. The chain is built from TRBV5-1 and TRBJ1-1, with no clear D. CDR3 length equals 13 residues. V lost 0 bases, J lost 1 base, and 4 bases lay in between. Germline V lookup: CDR1 SGHRS, CDR2 YFSETQ. The CDR3 sequence: CASSLAGNTEAFF. The CDR3 nucleotides read TGCGCCAGCAGCTTGGCGGGGAACACTGAAGCTTTCTTT.

The J gene is TRBJ2-3, the V gene TRBV30, with 12 bases fitting TRBD2. The junction had 5 bases not matched to a gene; V was cut back by 2 bases and J by 2 bases. Germline V lookup: CDR1 GTSNPN, CDR2 SVGIG (reference sequence). This CDR3 contains 16 residues. For the CDR3, the DNA is TGTGCCTGGAGTAAGGGACTAGCGGGTTTCACAGATACGCAGTATTTT. Translation: CAWSKGLAGFTDTQYF. Drawing the rest from reference TRBV30 and TRBJ2-3, the complete variable domain is SQTIHQWPATLVQPVGSPLSLECTVEGTSNPNLYWYRQAAGRGLQLLFYSVGIGQISSEVPQNLSASRPQDRQFILSSKKLLLSDSGFYLCAWSKGLAGFTDTQYFGPGTRLTVL.

The chain recombines TRBV28 with TRBJ1-2; TRBD1 aligns across 8 bases. Germline V lookup: CDR1 MDHEN, CDR2 SYDVKM. Trimming cost V 10 bases and J 5 bases; bases outside gene matches: 12. CDR3 length: 14 amino acids. The CDR3 is CATRAGGLIYGYTF. The DNA of the CDR3 is TGTGCCACCAGGGCAGGGGGCCTTATATATGGCTACACCTTC.

The V and J genes are TRBV15 and TRBJ2-1; the D is unclear. V was cut by 8 bases and J by 8 bases, with 19 bases left in between. The CDR3 contains 14 residues. Germline assignment: CDR1 LNHNV and CDR2 YYDKDF (reference sequence). The CDR3: CATVRGLPVDEQFF. CDR3 bases: TGTGCCACCGTCCGAGGCCTCCCCGTCGATGAGCAGTTCTTC.

The rearrangement joins TRBV6-1 to TRBJ1-1; possible D gene TRBD1, 5 bases. The CDR3 runs to 14 residues. CDR1 is MNHNS, CDR2 SASEGT, per germline. V was clipped by 6 bases and J by 0 bases, with 11 bases between them. As DNA, the CDR3 is TGTGCCAGCAGGAGGACATTTATGAACACTGAAGCTTTCTTT. Its protein product is CASRRTFMNTEAFF.

The chain joins TRBV10-3 to TRBJ2-7; TRBD2 might be the D (5 bases). V lost 0 bases and J lost 2, with 11 bases in between. This CDR3 contains 15 residues. Germline CDR1 is ENHRY and CDR2 is SYGVKD. The CDR3 is CAISESGLAAYEQYF. The CDR3 DNA sequence: TGTGCCATCAGTGAGTCCGGGCTAGCCGCCTACGAGCAGTACTTC.

V gene TRBV7-8 combines with J gene TRBJ1-1; 7 bases are a match to TRBD1. The V gene end was trimmed by 1 base and the J gene end by 9 bases; junction bases not matched to a gene: 11. Germline lookup yields CDR1 SGHVS and CDR2 FQNEAQ. The CDR3 has 15 amino acids. The CDR3 sequence is CASSLVGDRGQKAFF. In DNA form, the CDR3 reads TGTGCCAGCAGCTTAGTGGGGGATAGGGGACAGAAAGCTTTCTTT.

The V call is TRBV28, the J call TRBJ1-2; 8 nucleotides line up with TRBD1. V shed 5 bases and J 7 bases; nucleotides not matched to a gene: 9. Germline V CDR1 and CDR2: MDHEN, SYDVKM. CDR3 size: 14 residues. CDR3 protein: CASSRQGTSGGYTF. CDR3 sequence (DNA): TGTGCCAGCAGTCGACAGGGGACCTCAGGTGGCTACACCTTC.

This chain joins TRBV18 and TRBJ2-5; 12 positions match TRBD2. The V gene's germline CDR1 is KGHSH and CDR2 LQKENI. This CDR3 spans 17 amino acids. After removal of 3 bases from V and 4 bases from J, the junction contained 9 bases not matched to a gene. The CDR3 coding sequence is TGTGCCAGCTCACCGACTTGGACTAGCGGGGCCCCAGAGACCCAGTACTTC. Encoded protein: CASSPTWTSGAPETQYF.

This chain joins TRBV19 and TRBJ1-5; the match to TRBD1 covers 7 bases. The V and J ends lost 5 bases and 7 bases, in that order; junction bases with no gene match: 2. The CDR3 loop spans 12 amino acids. In germline, CDR1 is LNHDA, CDR2 SQIVND (reference sequence). The CDR3 protein is CASSHRGQPQHF. The CDR3 DNA is TGTGCCAGTAGTCACAGGGGACAGCCCCAGCATTTT.

This sequence joins TRBV7-2 and TRBJ1-2; D is possibly TRBD1 (5 bases). Germline-derived CDR1 and CDR2 are SGHTA and FQGNSA. Trimming took off 1 base at V and 4 bases at J, with 10 bases between the two ends. The CDR3 has 14 amino acids. CDR3: CASSLEETVYGYTF. Here the CDR3 DNA reads TGTGCCAGCAGCTTAGAGGAGACAGTCTATGGCTACACCTTC.

This clone appeared a single time. This CDR3 is CASSPRFSGGGSTDTQYF. Written as DNA, the CDR3 is TGTGCCAGCAGCCCTCGTTTTTCCGGGGGGGGATCCACAGATACGCAGTATTTT. The chain couples TRBV11-1 to TRBJ2-3; 8 bases agree with TRBD2. Germline values: CDR1 SGHAT, CDR2 FQDESV (reference sequence). With 5 bases clipped from V and 2 bases from J, the junction kept 15 bases outside the gene matches. This CDR3 is 18 amino acids long.